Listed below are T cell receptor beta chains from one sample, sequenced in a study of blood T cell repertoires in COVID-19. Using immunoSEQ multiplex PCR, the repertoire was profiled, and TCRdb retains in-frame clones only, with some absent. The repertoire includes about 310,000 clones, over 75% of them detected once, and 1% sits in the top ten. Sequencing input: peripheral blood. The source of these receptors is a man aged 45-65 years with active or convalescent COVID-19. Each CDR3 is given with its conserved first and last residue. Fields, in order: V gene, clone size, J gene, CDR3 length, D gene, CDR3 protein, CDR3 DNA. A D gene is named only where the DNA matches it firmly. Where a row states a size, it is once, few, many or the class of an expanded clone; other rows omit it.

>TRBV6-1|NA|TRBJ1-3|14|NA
CASSEGSSGNTIYF
TGTGCCAGCAGTGAAGGGAGCTCTGGAAACACCATATATTTT
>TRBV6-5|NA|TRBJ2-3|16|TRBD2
CASSYSGGPPTDTQYF
TGTGCCAGCAGTTACTCGGGAGGGCCCCCCACAGATACGCAGTATTTT
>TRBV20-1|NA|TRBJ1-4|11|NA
CSAKQQEKLFF
TGCAGTGCTAAACAGCAGGAAAAACTGTTTTTT
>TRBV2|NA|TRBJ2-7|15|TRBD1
CASTGLRDRGYEQYF
TGTGCCAGCACCGGTTTACGGGACAGGGGTTACGAGCAGTACTTC
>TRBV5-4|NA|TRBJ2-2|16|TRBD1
CASSPGTGQNTGELFF
TGTGCCAGCAGCCCCGGGACAGGGCAGAACACCGGGGAGCTGTTTTTT
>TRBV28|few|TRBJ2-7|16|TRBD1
CASSSFYGQGIYEQYF
TGTGCCAGCAGTTCCTTCTATGGACAGGGTATCTACGAGCAGTACTTC
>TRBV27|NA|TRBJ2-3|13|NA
CASSLAGSDTQYF
TGTGCCAGCAGTCTCGCAGGGTCAGATACGCAGTATTTT
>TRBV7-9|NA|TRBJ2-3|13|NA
CASSLEWAYTQYF
TGTGCCAGCAGCTTAGAATGGGCATATACGCAGTATTTT
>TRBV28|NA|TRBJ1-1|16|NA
CASTYALDSTNTEAFF
TGTGCCAGCACTTACGCCCTGGACAGTACTAACACTGAAGCTTTCTTT
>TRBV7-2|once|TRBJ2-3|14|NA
CASSLQGRRDTQYF
TGTGCCAGCAGCTTACAGGGGAGAAGGGATACGCAGTATTTT
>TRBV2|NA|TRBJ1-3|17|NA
CASSVTGGRPPGNTIYF
TGTGCCAGCAGTGTCACCGGGGGACGTCCTCCCGGTAACACCATATATTTT
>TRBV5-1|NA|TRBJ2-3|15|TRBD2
CASSLVGGGTDTQYF
TGCGCCAGCAGCTTGGTTGGCGGGGGGACAGATACGCAGTATTTT
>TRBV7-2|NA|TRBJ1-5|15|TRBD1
CASSPQTGGAQPQHF
TGTGCCAGCAGCCCTCAGACAGGGGGCGCGCAGCCCCAGCATTTT
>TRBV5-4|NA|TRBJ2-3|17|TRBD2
CASSLVPSGRAEDTQYF
TGTGCCAGCAGCTTAGTTCCTAGCGGGAGGGCCGAAGATACGCAGTATTTT
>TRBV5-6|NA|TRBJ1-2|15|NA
CASSRTTGSNYGYTF
TGTGCCAGCAGCAGAACTACAGGGAGCAACTATGGCTACACCTTC
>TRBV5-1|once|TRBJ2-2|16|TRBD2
CASSLDLAGAAGELFF
TGCGCCAGCAGCTTGGATCTAGCGGGAGCGGCCGGGGAGCTGTTTTTT
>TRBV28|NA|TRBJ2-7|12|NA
CASSEEVYEQYF
TGTGCCAGCTCCGAAGAGGTTTACGAGCAGTACTTC
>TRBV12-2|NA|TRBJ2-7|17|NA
CASRLGQPGQGAYEQYF
TGTGCAAGTCGCTTAGGCCAGCCGGGACAGGGGGCTTACGAGCAGTACTTC
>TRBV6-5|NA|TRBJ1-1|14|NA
CASSTTRWNTEAFF
TGTGCCAGCAGCACTACTCGATGGAACACTGAAGCTTTCTTT
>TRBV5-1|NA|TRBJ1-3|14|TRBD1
CASSLQGKGNTIYF
TGCGCCAGCAGCTTACAGGGGAAAGGAAACACCATATATTTT
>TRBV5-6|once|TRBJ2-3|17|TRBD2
CASSLLTSGGGTDTQYF
TGTGCCAGCAGCTTGTTAACTAGCGGGGGGGGCACAGATACGCAGTATTTT
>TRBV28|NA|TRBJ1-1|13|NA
CASSAPGRPEAFF
TGTGCCAGCAGCGCCCCCGGGAGACCTGAAGCTTTCTTT
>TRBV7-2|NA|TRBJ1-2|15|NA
CASSSEHLANYGYTF
TGTGCCAGCAGCTCCGAACACCTAGCTAACTATGGCTACACCTTC
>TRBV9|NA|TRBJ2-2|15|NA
CASSVDGRYTGELFF
TGTGCCAGCAGCGTAGATGGCAGGTACACCGGGGAGCTGTTTTTT
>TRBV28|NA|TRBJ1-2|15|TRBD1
CASSRRQGAIYGYTF
TGTGCCAGCAGCCGTCGACAGGGGGCGATCTATGGCTACACCTTC
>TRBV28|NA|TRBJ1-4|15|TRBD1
CASSLRLGGYEKLFF
TGTGCCAGCAGTCTTCGCTTAGGGGGCTATGAAAAACTGTTTTTT
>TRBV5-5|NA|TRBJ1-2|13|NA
CASSLEPEYGYTF
TGTGCCAGCAGCTTGGAGCCCGAGTATGGCTACACCTTC
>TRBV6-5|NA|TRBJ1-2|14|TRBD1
CASSYTGVGYGYTF
TGTGCCAGCAGTTATACAGGGGTAGGGTATGGCTACACCTTC
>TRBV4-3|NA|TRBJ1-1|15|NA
CASSQDGQMNTEAFF
TGCGCCAGCAGCCAAGACGGACAGATGAACACTGAAGCTTTCTTT